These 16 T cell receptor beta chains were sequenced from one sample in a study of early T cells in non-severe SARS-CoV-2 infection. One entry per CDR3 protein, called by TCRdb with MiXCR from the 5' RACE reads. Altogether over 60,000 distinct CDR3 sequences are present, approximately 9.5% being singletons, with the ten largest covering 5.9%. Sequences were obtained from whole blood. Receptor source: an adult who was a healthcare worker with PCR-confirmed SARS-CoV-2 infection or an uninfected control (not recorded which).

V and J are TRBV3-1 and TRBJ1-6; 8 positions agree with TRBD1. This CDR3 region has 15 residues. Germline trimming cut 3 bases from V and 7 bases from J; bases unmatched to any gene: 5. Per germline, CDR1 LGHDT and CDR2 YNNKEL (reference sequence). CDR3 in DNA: TGTGCCAGCAGCCATCGGACAGGGAGGAATTCACCCCTCCACTTT. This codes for CASSHRTGRNSPLHF.

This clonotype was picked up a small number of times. CDR3 amino acids: CASSPRAGGGNEQFF. The DNA for the CDR3 is TGTGCCAGCTCACCACGGGCGGGAGGAGGGAATGAGCAGTTCTTC. This rearrangement joins TRBV18 to TRBJ2-1, with 8 bases aligning to TRBD2. The length of the CDR3 is 15 residues. Germline-derived CDR1 and CDR2 are KGHSH and LQKENI. J gave up 7 bases and V 1 base, and 6 bases lay outside the gene matches. Based on the CDR3 plus reference TRBV18 and TRBJ2-1, the full variable domain is NAGVMQNPRHLVRRRGQEARLRCSPMKGHSHVYWYRQLPEEGLKFMVYLQKENIIDESGMPKERFSAEFPKEGPSILRIQQVVRGDSAAYFCASSPRAGGGNEQFFGPGTRLTVL.

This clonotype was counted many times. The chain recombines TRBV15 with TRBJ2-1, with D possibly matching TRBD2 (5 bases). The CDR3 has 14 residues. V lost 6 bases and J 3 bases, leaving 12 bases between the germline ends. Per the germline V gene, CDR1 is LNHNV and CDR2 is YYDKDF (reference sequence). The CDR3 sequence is CATSGSVDYNEQFF. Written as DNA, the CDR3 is TGTGCCACCAGTGGGAGTGTGGACTACAATGAGCAGTTCTTC. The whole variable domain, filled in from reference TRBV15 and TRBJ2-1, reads DAMVIQNPRYQVTQFGKPVTLSCSQTLNHNVMYWYQQKSSQAPKLLFHYYDKDFNNEADTPDNFQSRRPNTSFCFLDIRSPGLGDTAMYLCATSGSVDYNEQFFGPGTRLTVL.

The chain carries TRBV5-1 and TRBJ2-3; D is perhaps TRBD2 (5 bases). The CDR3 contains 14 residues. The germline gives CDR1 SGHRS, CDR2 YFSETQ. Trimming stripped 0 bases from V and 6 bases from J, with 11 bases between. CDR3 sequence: CASSLVPGSDTQYF. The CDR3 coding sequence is TGCGCCAGCAGCTTGGTCCCGGGGTCCGATACGCAGTATTTT. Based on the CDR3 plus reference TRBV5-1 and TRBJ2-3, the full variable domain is KAGVTQTPRYLIKTRGQQVTLSCSPISGHRSVSWYQQTPGQGLQFLFEYFSETQRNKGNFPGRFSGRQFSNSRSEMNVSTLELGDSALYLCASSLVPGSDTQYFGPGTRLTVL.

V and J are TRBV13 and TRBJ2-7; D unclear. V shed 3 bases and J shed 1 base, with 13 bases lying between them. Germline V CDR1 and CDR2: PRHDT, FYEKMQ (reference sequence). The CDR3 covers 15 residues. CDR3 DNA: TGTGCCAGCAGCTTTGCTCCCGGTACTTCCTACGAGCAGTACTTC. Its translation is CASSFAPGTSYEQYF.

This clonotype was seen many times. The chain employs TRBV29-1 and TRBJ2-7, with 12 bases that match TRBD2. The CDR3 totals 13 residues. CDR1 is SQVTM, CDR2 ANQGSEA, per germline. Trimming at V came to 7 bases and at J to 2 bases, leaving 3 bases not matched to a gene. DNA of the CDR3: TGCAGCGCAACTAGCGGGGGGACCTACGAGCAGTACTTC. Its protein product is CSATSGGTYEQYF.

CDR3 DNA sequence: TGTGCCAGCAGCTTATTACGATACAATGAGCAGTTCTTC. The encoded protein is CASSLLRYNEQFF. The chain carries TRBV7-9 and TRBJ2-1; D gene uncertain. Germline values: CDR1 SEHNR, CDR2 FQNEAQ (reference sequence). The CDR3 contains 13 residues. The V end lost 2 bases, the J end lost 4 bases, and 6 bases lay between the germline ends.

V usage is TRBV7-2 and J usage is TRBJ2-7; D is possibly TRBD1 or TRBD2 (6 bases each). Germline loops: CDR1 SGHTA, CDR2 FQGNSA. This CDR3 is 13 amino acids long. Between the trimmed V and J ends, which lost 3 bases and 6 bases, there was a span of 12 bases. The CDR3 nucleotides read TGTGCCAGCAGCTTCCAGGGGCGGGGCGAGCAGTACTTC. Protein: CASSFQGRGEQYF.

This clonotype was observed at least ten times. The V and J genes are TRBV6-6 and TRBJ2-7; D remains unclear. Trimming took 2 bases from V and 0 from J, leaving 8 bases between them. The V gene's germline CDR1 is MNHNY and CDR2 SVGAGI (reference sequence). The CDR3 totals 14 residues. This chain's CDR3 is CASSYAQNSYEQYF. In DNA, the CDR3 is TGTGCCAGCAGTTACGCCCAGAACTCCTACGAGCAGTACTTC.

CDR3 sequence (DNA): TGTGCCAGCTCACGTGGCCCGGGACAACAAGAGACCCAGTACTTC. This translates into CASSRGPGQQETQYF. The J gene is TRBJ2-5, the V gene TRBV18; D perhaps matches TRBD1 (6 bases). This CDR3 comprises 15 residues. Germline assignment: CDR1 KGHSH and CDR2 LQKENI. Trimming shortened V by 4 bases and J by 2 bases, and 14 bases separated the two germline ends.

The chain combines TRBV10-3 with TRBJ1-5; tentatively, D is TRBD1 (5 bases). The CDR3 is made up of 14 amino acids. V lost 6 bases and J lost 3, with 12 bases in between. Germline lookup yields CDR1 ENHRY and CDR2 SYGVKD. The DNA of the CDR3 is TGTGCCATCAGCGAGGACACCCACAATCAGCCCCAGCATTTT. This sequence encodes CAISEDTHNQPQHF.

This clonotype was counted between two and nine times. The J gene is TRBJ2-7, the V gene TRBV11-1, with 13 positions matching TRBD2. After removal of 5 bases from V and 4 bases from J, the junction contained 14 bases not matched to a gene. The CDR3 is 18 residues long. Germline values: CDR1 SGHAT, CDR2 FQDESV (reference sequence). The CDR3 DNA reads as TGTGCCAGCAGCCCAAGGGAGGGGACTAGCGGGAAACCTTACGAGCAGTACTTC. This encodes CASSPREGTSGKPYEQYF.

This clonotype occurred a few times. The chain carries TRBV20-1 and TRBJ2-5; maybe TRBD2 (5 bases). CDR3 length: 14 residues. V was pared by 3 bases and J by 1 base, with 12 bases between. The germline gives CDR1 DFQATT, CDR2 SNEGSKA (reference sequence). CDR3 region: CSARGEVSQETQYF. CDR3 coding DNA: TGCAGTGCTAGGGGAGAGGTATCCCAAGAGACCCAGTACTTC.

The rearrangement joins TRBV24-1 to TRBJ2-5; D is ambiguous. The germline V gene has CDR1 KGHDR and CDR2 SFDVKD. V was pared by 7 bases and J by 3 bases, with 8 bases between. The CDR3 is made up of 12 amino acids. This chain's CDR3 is CATSRAEETQYF. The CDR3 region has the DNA TGTGCCACCAGCCGGGCAGAAGAGACCCAGTACTTC.

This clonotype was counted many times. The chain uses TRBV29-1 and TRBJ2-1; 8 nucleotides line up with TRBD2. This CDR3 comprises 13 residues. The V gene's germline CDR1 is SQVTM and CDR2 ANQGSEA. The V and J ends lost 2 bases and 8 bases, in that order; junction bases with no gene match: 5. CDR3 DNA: TGCAGCGTTGAAATGAGCGGGAGTGATGAGCAGTTCTTC. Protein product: CSVEMSGSDEQFF.

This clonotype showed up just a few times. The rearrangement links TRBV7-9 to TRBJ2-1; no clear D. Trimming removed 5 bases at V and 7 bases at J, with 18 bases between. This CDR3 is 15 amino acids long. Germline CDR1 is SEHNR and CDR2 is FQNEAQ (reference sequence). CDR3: CASSPRTVVGNEQFF. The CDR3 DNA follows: TGTGCCAGCAGCCCCCGGACCGTGGTGGGGAATGAGCAGTTCTTC.